Presented here are 8 T cell receptor beta chains from one specimen sequenced in a study of CD8 T cells in Susac syndrome. The RNA input was 0.5 to 1 ug, and it was reverse transcribed with random hexamers. TCRdb reprocessed the immunoSEQ multiplex PCR reads with MiXCR, giving one entry per CDR3 protein. The repertoire consists of around 190,000 distinct CDR3 sequences, with roughly 95% occurring once and the leading ten covering approximately 0.1%. The sample was CD4+ T cells from PBMCs. The receptors were sampled from a human donor in good health.

Written as DNA, the CDR3 is TGTGCCAGCACCCCCCCTCCGTTCGACACTGAAGCTTTCTTT. This codes for CASTPPPFDTEAFF. The rearrangement links TRBV12-3 or TRBV12-4 to TRBJ1-1, with no clear D. The germline V and J ends were trimmed by 7 bases and 3 bases, with 15 bases remaining between them. The CDR3 totals 14 residues.

This clonotype was seen a single time. The rearrangement joins TRBV13 to TRBJ1-1; the D gene is possibly TRBD1 (5 bases). CDR3 length: 14 residues. Trimming removed 5 bases from V and 10 bases from J, with 20 bases in between. Germline CDR1 and CDR2: PRHDT and FYEKMQ (reference sequence). CDR3 sequence (DNA): TGTGCCAGCAGCCCTCAGGCAGGGATTCGGGGAGCTTTCTTT. Translated: CASSPQAGIRGAFF.

V gene TRBV29-1 combines with J gene TRBJ1-2, with TRBD1 as a possible D gene (5 bases). The ends were cut back, 0 bases at V and 5 bases at J, with 19 bases in the middle. This CDR3 has 16 amino acids. Germline assignment: CDR1 SQVTM and CDR2 ANQGSEA. DNA of the CDR3: TGCAGCGTTGAAGAAACTCCCGGCAGGGAGGCATATGGCTACACCTTC. Its protein product is CSVEETPGREAYGYTF.

The chain recombines TRBV3-1 with TRBJ1-2; tentatively, D is TRBD1 (5 bases). CDR3 length equals 15 residues. Germline lookup yields CDR1 LGHDT and CDR2 YNNKEL (reference sequence). The V gene lost 2 bases and the J gene lost 4 bases, with 14 bases spanning the gap. CDR3 residues: CASSQSTVSGYGYTF. The DNA of the CDR3 is TGTGCCAGCAGCCAATCGACAGTTTCTGGCTATGGCTACACCTTC.

The gene calls are TRBV28 and TRBJ2-5; 9 bases agree with TRBD1. J lost 5 bases, V lost 6 bases, and 10 bases had no gene match. Germline assignment: CDR1 MDHEN and CDR2 SYDVKM. The CDR3 is 15 amino acids. CDR3 nucleotide sequence: TGTGCCAGCAGCTTTTCACAGGGGGCAGGGGAGACCCAGTACTTC. Protein: CASSFSQGAGETQYF.

This clonotype was recorded only once. The chain has TRBV30 and TRBJ1-4; tentatively, D is TRBD1 (5 bases). Germline V gene sequence: CDR1 GTSNPN, CDR2 SVGIG (reference sequence). The CDR3 extends over 15 amino acids. The V and J ends lost 6 bases and 3 bases respectively, with 17 bases between them. Written as DNA, the CDR3 is TGTGCCTGTCCTGCGGGGGGGAGTGCTAATGAAAAACTGTTTTTT. Protein sequence: CACPAGGSANEKLFF. The whole variable domain, filled in from reference TRBV30 and TRBJ1-4, reads SQTIHQWPATLVQPVGSPLSLECTVEGTSNPNLYWYRQAAGRGLQLLFYSVGIGQISSEVPQNLSASRPQDRQFILSSKKLLLSDSGFYLCACPAGGSANEKLFFGSGTQLSVL.

J is TRBJ2-7 and V is TRBV15; D unresolved. The CDR3 is 12 residues long. Between the trimmed V and J ends, which lost 0 bases and 7 bases, there was a span of 7 bases. Germline values: CDR1 LNHNV, CDR2 YYDKDF (reference sequence). The CDR3 sequence: CATSRDDGEQYV. CDR3 DNA sequence: TGTGCCACCAGCAGAGATGACGGGGAGCAGTACGTC.

The chain recombines TRBV27 with TRBJ2-2; D is perhaps TRBD1 (5 bases). Germline loops: CDR1 MNHEY, CDR2 SMNVEV (reference sequence). Trimming left V 5 bases short and J 5 bases short, with 15 bases between. The CDR3 loop spans 15 amino acids. The CDR3 DNA follows: TGTGCCAGCAGTCGCGTTGCAGGGCAAACCGGGGAGCTGTTTTTT. Translated, it gives CASSRVAGQTGELFF.